The 3 T cell receptor beta chains in this list originate from one sample, sequenced in a study of T cell responses to AZD1222 COVID-19 vaccine. TCRdb keeps only in-frame clones here, not all; method: immunoSEQ multiplex PCR. The sample shows about 73,000 clones, 89% of them seen only once. Here the sequenced sample was peripheral blood, taken 28 days after the second AZD1222 dose. The receptors were gathered from an adult who received the AZD1222 COVID-19 vaccine.

This chain links TRBV20-1 with TRBJ1-2; D is uncertain. Looked up from germline, CDR1 is DFQATT and CDR2 is SNEGSKA (reference sequence). The CDR3 totals 14 residues. V gave up 3 bases and J gave up 7 bases, with 18 bases separating them. The CDR3 spells CSASHSFQGFGYTF. In DNA, the CDR3 is TGCAGTGCTAGTCATTCGTTTCAAGGGTTTGGCTACACCTTC.

In its sample, this clone is medium-sized. V usage is TRBV24-1 and J usage is TRBJ2-5, with 9 bases that match TRBD2. V was pared by 10 bases and J by 4 bases, with 3 bases of the junction left unmatched. This CDR3 region has 12 residues. Germline V CDR1 and CDR2: KGHDR, SFDVKD. CDR3 loop: CATAGGAETQYF. The CDR3 DNA is TGTGCCACGGCGGGGGGGGCAGAGACCCAGTACTTC.

The genes are TRBV7-9 and TRBJ2-2; TRBD2 aligns across 12 bases. V trimming: 5 bases; J trimming: 4 bases; junction bases outside the gene matches: 11. Germline-derived CDR1 and CDR2 are SEHNR and FQNEAQ (reference sequence). This CDR3 comprises 18 residues. The CDR3, as DNA: TGTGCCAGCAGCCGTAACATTGCTAGCGGGAGGGTCACCGGGGAGCTGTTTTTT. This codes for CASSRNIASGRVTGELFF.